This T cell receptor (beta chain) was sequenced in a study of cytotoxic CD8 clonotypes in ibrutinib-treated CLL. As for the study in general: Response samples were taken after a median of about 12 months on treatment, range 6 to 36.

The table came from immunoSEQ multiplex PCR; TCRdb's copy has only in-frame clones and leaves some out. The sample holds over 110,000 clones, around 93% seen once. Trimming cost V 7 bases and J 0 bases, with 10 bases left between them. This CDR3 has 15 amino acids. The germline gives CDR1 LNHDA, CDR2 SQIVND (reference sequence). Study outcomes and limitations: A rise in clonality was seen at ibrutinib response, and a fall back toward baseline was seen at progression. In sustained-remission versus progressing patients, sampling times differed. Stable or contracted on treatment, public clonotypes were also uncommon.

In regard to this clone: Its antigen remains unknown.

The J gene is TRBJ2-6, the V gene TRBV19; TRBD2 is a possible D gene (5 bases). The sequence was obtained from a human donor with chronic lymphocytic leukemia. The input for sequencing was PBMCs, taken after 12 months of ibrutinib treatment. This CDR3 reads CASIALGSGANVLTF. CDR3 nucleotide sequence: TGTGCCAGTATAGCGTTAGGCTCTGGGGCCAACGTCCTGACTTTC.